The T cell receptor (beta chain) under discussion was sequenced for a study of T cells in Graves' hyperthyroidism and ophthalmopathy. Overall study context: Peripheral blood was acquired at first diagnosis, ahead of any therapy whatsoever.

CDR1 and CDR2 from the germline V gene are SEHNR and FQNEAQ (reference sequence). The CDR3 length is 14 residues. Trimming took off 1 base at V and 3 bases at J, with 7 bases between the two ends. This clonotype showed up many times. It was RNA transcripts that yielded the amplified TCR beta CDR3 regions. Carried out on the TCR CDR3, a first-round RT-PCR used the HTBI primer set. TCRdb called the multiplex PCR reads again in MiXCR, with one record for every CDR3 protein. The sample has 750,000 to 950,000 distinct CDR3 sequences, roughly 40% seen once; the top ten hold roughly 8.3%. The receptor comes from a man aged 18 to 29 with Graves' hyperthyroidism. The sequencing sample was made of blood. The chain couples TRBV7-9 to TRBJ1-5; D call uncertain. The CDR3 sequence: CASSLGLANQPQHF. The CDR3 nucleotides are TGTGCCAGCAGCTTAGGTCTGGCCAATCAGCCCCAGCATTTT.